This TCR beta chain was sequenced in a study of memory CD4+ T cells and cytomegalovirus serostatus. On the study more broadly: Healthy Belgian adult donors included about nine CMV-positive and some 25 CMV-negative people.

V lost 4 bases, J lost 7 bases, and 7 bases stayed unmatched. Germline CDR1 reads SGHTA; CDR2 reads FQGNSA. The CDR3 extends over 15 amino acids. TCRdb's copy holds only in-frame clones and misses some; the assay was immunoSEQ multiplex PCR. The repertoire has over 35,000 clones, nearly 80% of them found once; the top ten carry approximately 0.78%. Single viable CD3+CD4+CD8-CD45RO+ cells were sorted as the memory CD4+ T cells. The sequenced sample consisted of memory CD4+ T cells from blood. J is TRBJ2-2 and V is TRBV7-2; 9 bases agree with TRBD1. The receptor's source is an adult in good health and CMV-seronegative. This chain's CDR3 is CASSSGTGWSGELFF. In nucleotides, the CDR3 is TGTGCCAGCAGCTCCGGGACAGGGTGGAGCGGGGAGCTGTTTTTT.